This T cell receptor beta chain stems from a study of shared clonotypes between healthy human individuals. Study information: Donors had three CD4 naive, three CD4 memory, two CD8 naive and one CD8 memory plate apiece.

Germline V gives CDR1 SEHNR, CDR2 FQNEAQ (reference sequence). CDR3 length: 15 residues. V lost 5 bases to trimming and J lost 6 bases, with 19 bases between them. In its sample, this clone was seen once. The data were produced by immunoSEQ multiplex PCR, yet TCRdb's version contains in-frame clones alone and is incomplete. The table lists hundreds of thousands of clones, 97% of them singletons, with about 0.057% in the top ten. The J gene is TRBJ1-2, the V gene TRBV7-9; D may be TRBD1 (5 bases). The clonotype comes from a woman aged 25 to 45 in good health. The sample comprised naive CD4+ T cells sorted from blood. Subset in this sample: CD45RA+ positively selected. CDR3 in amino acids: CASSNLGRENNGYTF. Written as DNA, the CDR3 is TGTGCCAGCAGCAACCTCGGCAGGGAAAATAATGGCTACACCTTC.